A selection of T cell receptor beta chains follows, all from one sample in a study of T cell changes during pregnancy in multiple sclerosis. Generated by immunoSEQ multiplex PCR, the TCRdb table keeps only in-frame clones and is missing some. The sample yields 60,000 to 70,000 clones, roughly 90% seen once. This specimen was peripheral blood, taken in the second trimester of pregnancy. These receptors were collected from a female donor in good health, enrolled as a control in a pregnancy study. Each CDR3 is given with its conserved first and last residue. D genes are given only for firm matches. Clone size is shown for a subset of rows, as once, few, many or a class of expanded clone.

J gene,D gene,V gene,clone size,CDR3 DNA,CDR3 protein
TRBJ1-2,-,TRBV6-4,-,TGTGCCAGCAGTGAGGAAGGGGCCCCCCGAGGCTATGGCTACACCTTC,CASSEEGAPRGYGYTF
TRBJ1-1,-,TRBV19,-,TGTGCCAGTAGTATGTGGGCCCCTGTAAACACTGAAGCTTTCTTT,CASSMWAPVNTEAFF
TRBJ2-1,TRBD2,TRBV11-2,-,TGTGCCAGCAGCCTCGGGACTAGCGGCATCGTTCCTAATGAGCAGTTCTTC,CASSLGTSGIVPNEQFF
TRBJ1-5,TRBD1,TRBV30,-,TGTGCCTGGAGTGTCTCGGACAGGGGACAGCCCCAGCATTTT,CAWSVSDRGQPQHF
TRBJ2-1,-,TRBV6-5,-,TGTGCCAGCAGTTACTCGATTCTAGCAAGTGAGCAGTTCTTC,CASSYSILASEQFF
TRBJ2-3,TRBD1,TRBV19,once,TGTGCCAGTAGTGCACAGGGGCGGGTAAAACCGAACACAGATACGCAGTATTTT,CASSAQGRVKPNTDTQYF
TRBJ1-3,TRBD1,TRBV5-5,few,TGTGCCAGCAGCCGCCGGGACAGGTACACCTCTGGAAACACCATATATTTT,CASSRRDRYTSGNTIYF
TRBJ1-1,-,TRBV7-9,-,TGTGCCAGCAGCCCCAACGCGGGAGGCACTGAAGCTTTCTTT,CASSPNAGGTEAFF
TRBJ1-3,-,TRBV10-2,-,TGCGCCAGCAGACAGGGTCTCTTTAACACCATATATTTT,CASRQGLFNTIYF
TRBJ2-2,-,TRBV11-2,-,TGTGCCAGCAGCTTAGGTCGGGAGCGCACCGGGGAGCTGTTTTTT,CASSLGRERTGELFF
TRBJ1-1,-,TRBV14,few,TGTGCCAGCAGCCAAGGGCGGCACACTGAAGCTTTCTTT,CASSQGRHTEAFF
TRBJ2-1,TRBD2,TRBV7-2,once,TGTGCCAGCAGCTTAGCCAGCGGGGGGGCCTTTGAGCAGTTCTTC,CASSLASGGAFEQFF
TRBJ2-7,TRBD1,TRBV27,-,TGTGCCAGCAACTCCGGGACAGGCTCCTACGAGCAGTACTTC,CASNSGTGSYEQYF
TRBJ1-1,TRBD1,TRBV29-1,-,TGCAGCGTGGGACAGGGGACTGAAGCTTTCTTT,CSVGQGTEAFF
TRBJ1-4,TRBD1,TRBV5-1,-,TGCGCCAGCAGCTCTGCGCTCGGACAGGCATCAGAAAAACTGTTTTTT,CASSSALGQASEKLFF
TRBJ2-3,TRBD2,TRBV7-3,-,TGTGCCAGCAGCCCTTCACTAGCGGGAGGGTCAGATACGCAGTATTTT,CASSPSLAGGSDTQYF
TRBJ2-3,-,TRBV7-2,-,TGTGCCAGCAGCTTAGTGGGCTACACAGATACGCAGTATTTT,CASSLVGYTDTQYF
TRBJ1-2,TRBD1,TRBV11-3,-,TGTGCCAGCAGGGCCGGACAGGGTAGCTATGGCTACACCTTC,CASRAGQGSYGYTF
TRBJ2-7,-,TRBV10-3,-,TGTGCCATCAGTGAGCCGACTGGTTACGGGCAGTACTTC,CAISEPTGYGQYF
TRBJ1-5,-,TRBV28,-,TGTGCCAGCAGTTTCGAGGGCTTCGGACGGCCCCAGCATTTT,CASSFEGFGRPQHF